This T cell receptor beta chain was found in a study of T cell responses to AZD1222 COVID-19 vaccine. In the case of this clone: Antigen specificity is unknown.

Germline V gene lookup returns CDR1 SNHLY and CDR2 FYNNEI. CDR3 length equals 11 residues. V lost 8 bases and J 5 bases, leaving 9 bases between the germline ends. General study points: Unmutated variant regions are reportedly targeted by nearly half of spike-specific TCRs. Distributed over spike, vaccine-associated CD4 TCRs predominated at 160-218 and 743-854. White British donors predominated, females outnumbered males, and clonal diversity was possibly underestimated.

Measured with immunoSEQ multiplex PCR; TCRdb has only the in-frame clones, and not every one. The sample carries about 150,000 clones, 80% to 90% recorded once. Sequenced here: peripheral blood, sampled after recovery from COVID-19. The gene calls are TRBV2 and TRBJ2-5; D unclear. The clonotype originates from an adult who had recovered from COVID-19. CDR3 nucleotide sequence: TGTGCCAGCGCAGATTGGGAGACCCAGTACTTC. Amino acids: CASADWETQYF.